This TCR beta chain appears in the sequencing data of a study of blood T cell repertoires in COVID-19. Across the study: Collection of acute and convalescent COVID-19 samples took place in the United States, Italy and Spain. Nucleic acid was either cDNA or gDNA, and it came from T cells, B-cell-depleted T cells, or PBMCs.

Germline CDR1 is LGHDT and CDR2 is YNNKEL (reference sequence). The CDR3 loop spans 13 amino acids. V was clipped by 1 base and J by 5 bases, with 7 bases between them. This clone appeared a few times. How the authors handled the data: The assay estimated nucleated cells by amplifying reference gene primers. Only in-frame clones appear in the TCRdb table, and some are missing; sequencing was by immunoSEQ multiplex PCR. For V, J and clone size, that table is used; D and trimming come from the DNA. The sample gives 65,000 to 85,000 clones, roughly nine tenths of which show up once; roughly 2.7% is in the top ten.

Sequenced: peripheral blood. The sequence came from a man aged 45 to 65 with acute or convalescent COVID-19. The rearrangement uses TRBV3-1 (or the pseudogene TRBV3-2) and TRBJ2-3; the D is unclear. The CDR3 protein is CASSQVSRDTQYF. For the CDR3, the DNA is TGTGCCAGCAGCCAAGTTTCGAGAGATACGCAGTATTTT.